The 28 T cell receptor beta chains reported below all come from one sample, sequenced in a study of T cells in localized non-small cell lung cancer. Only in-frame clones appear in the TCRdb table, and some are missing; sequencing was by immunoSEQ multiplex PCR. Among around 130,000 clones listed, about 89% were seen once. The sample in question was peripheral blood, obtained before any cancer treatment. All receptors come from an older female donor with stage I lung adenocarcinoma.

The rearrangement links TRBV28 to TRBJ2-1; TRBD2 agrees at 10 bases. Trimming removed 6 bases from V and 5 bases from J; junction bases left unmatched: 7. The CDR3 covers 15 residues. CDR1 and CDR2 (germline): MDHEN, SYDVKM. The CDR3, as DNA: TGTGCCAGCAGCCAACTAGCGGGGCTCCACAATGAGCAGTTCTTC. Translated, it gives CASSQLAGLHNEQFF. The full variable domain, rest sourced from reference TRBV28 and TRBJ2-1, is DVKVTQSSRYLVKRTGEKVFLECVQDMDHENMFWYRQDPGLGLRLIYFSYDVKMKEKGDIPEGYSVSREKKERFSLILESASTNQTSMYLCASSQLAGLHNEQFFGPGTRLTVL.

The count of this clone is one. This chain joins TRBV5-1 and TRBJ2-7, with 7 bases aligning to TRBD2. J was trimmed by 2 bases and V by 0 bases; bases with no gene match: 8. CDR3 length equals 16 residues. CDR1 and CDR2 (germline): SGHRS, YFSETQ. CDR3 sequence (DNA): TGCGCCAGCAGCTTGGACGGCGGGAGTTGGACCTACGAGCAGTACTTC. Its translation: CASSLDGGSWTYEQYF.

This chain connects TRBV10-1 to TRBJ2-7, with D uncertain. Per germline, CDR1 WNHNN and CDR2 SYGVQD (reference sequence). The CDR3 runs to 14 residues. The V end lost 0 bases, the J end lost 5 bases, and 11 bases lay between the germline ends. The CDR3 nucleotides read TGCGCCAGCAGTGAGTCGCCAGGTAGCCACGAGCAGTACTTC. This translates into CASSESPGSHEQYF.

The sample holds a few counts of this clone. The V and J genes are TRBV29-1 and TRBJ2-1; TRBD1 agrees at 10 bases. Germline lookup yields CDR1 SQVTM and CDR2 ANQGSEA. V lost 6 bases, J lost 7 bases, and 6 bases stayed unmatched. The CDR3 totals 13 residues. CDR3 sequence (DNA): TGCAGCGTCGGGGACAGGGGTTTGAATGAGCAGTTCTTC. It yields the protein CSVGDRGLNEQFF.

V gene TRBV6-6 combines with J gene TRBJ2-7, with TRBD1 identical over 7 bases. The CDR3 extends over 14 amino acids. The germline CDR1 and CDR2 sequences are MNHNY and SVGAGI (reference sequence). With V trimmed by 6 bases and J by 6 bases, 11 bases remained unmatched. For the CDR3, the DNA is TGTGCCAGCAGCCCAGGGACAGCGGTCTCCGAGCAGTACTTC. It specifies CASSPGTAVSEQYF.

This clone was observed a few times. The rearrangement joins TRBV10-3 to TRBJ2-2; D uncertain. Germline V gene sequence: CDR1 ENHRY, CDR2 SYGVKD. The CDR3 runs to 13 residues. The V and J ends lost 0 bases and 7 bases respectively, with 6 bases between them. DNA for the CDR3: TGTGCCATCAGTGAGTCTGAGGTCGGGGAGCTGTTTTTT. Protein: CAISESEVGELFF.

The chain recombines TRBV5-6 with TRBJ1-2; 9 bases are shared with TRBD1. This CDR3 contains 15 residues. The trim removed 5 bases at V and 3 bases at J, leaving 8 bases unmatched. Germline V lookup: CDR1 SGHDT, CDR2 YYEEEE. The CDR3 nucleotides are TGTGCCAGCAGACCTTGGGACAGGGTTTACTATGGCTACACCTTC. This encodes CASRPWDRVYYGYTF. The complete variable domain, with remaining parts taken from reference TRBV5-6 and TRBJ1-2, reads DAGVTQSPTHLIKTRGQQVTLRCSPKSGHDTVSWYQQALGQGPQFIFQYYEEEERQRGNFPDRFSGHQFPNYSSELNVNALLLGDSALYLCASRPWDRVYYGYTFGSGTRLTVV.

The chain carries TRBV5-8 and TRBJ2-3, with TRBD2 identical over 12 bases. Per the germline V gene, CDR1 is SGHTS and CDR2 is YDEGEE. This CDR3 is 17 amino acids long. J was trimmed by 6 bases and V by 1 base; bases with no gene match: 9. CDR3 loop: CASSLRLAGVGLDTQYF. CDR3 coding DNA: TGTGCCAGCAGCTTGAGACTAGCGGGAGTGGGTCTGGATACGCAGTATTTT.

V is TRBV29-1 and J is TRBJ1-1, with D maybe TRBD1 (5 bases). The V and J ends lost 2 bases and 7 bases respectively, with 11 bases between them. Germline V gene data show CDR1 as SQVTM and CDR2 as ANQGSEA. The CDR3 has 12 residues. The CDR3 coding sequence is TGCAGCGTTGAACGGGGGGTCGGTGAAGCTTTCTTT. Protein sequence: CSVERGVGEAFF.

The rearrangement joins TRBV7-2 to TRBJ2-3, with TRBD1 matching over 9 bases. V was pared by 5 bases and J by 3 bases, with 6 bases of the junction left unmatched. The germline CDR1 and CDR2 sequences are SGHTA and FQGNSA. There are 15 residues in the CDR3. The CDR3 reads CASSLTGGRTDTQYF. CDR3 DNA: TGTGCCAGCAGCCTCACAGGGGGCCGAACAGATACGCAGTATTTT.

This clone has only a few counts. The chain is built from TRBV18 and TRBJ1-5, with TRBD1 as a possible D gene (6 bases). This CDR3 contains 15 residues. Trimming took 2 bases from V and 0 from J, leaving 8 bases between them. CDR1 is KGHSH, CDR2 LQKENI, per germline. The CDR3 here is CASSPRQDSNQPQHF. CDR3 in DNA: TGTGCCAGCTCACCAAGACAGGATAGCAATCAGCCCCAGCATTTT.

The chain employs TRBV28 and TRBJ1-3; perhaps TRBD1 as D (6 bases). With 2 bases removed from V and 0 bases from J, the gap between germline ends came to 11 bases. Germline V gene sequence: CDR1 MDHEN, CDR2 SYDVKM. The length of the CDR3 is 16 residues. The CDR3 here is CASSLTGRSSGNTIYF. CDR3 coding DNA: TGTGCCAGCAGTTTAACAGGGCGCAGCTCTGGAAACACCATATATTTT.

This chain uses TRBV5-1 with TRBJ2-7, with TRBD2 identical over 9 bases. The CDR3 has 17 residues. The germline V gene has CDR1 SGHRS and CDR2 YFSETQ. The trim removed 4 bases at V and 2 bases at J, leaving 13 bases unmatched. CDR3 in amino acids: CASSPFAASGKTYEQYF. In DNA, the CDR3 is TGCGCCAGCAGCCCATTCGCCGCTAGCGGGAAAACCTACGAGCAGTACTTC.

V usage is TRBV28 and J usage is TRBJ1-2; D is unclear. The CDR3 has 11 residues. V lost 6 bases, J lost 2 bases, and 4 bases lay in between. CDR1 and CDR2 from the germline V gene are MDHEN and SYDVKM. The CDR3 DNA sequence: TGTGCCAGCAGGGAAAACTATGGCTACACCTTC. This translates into CASRENYGYTF.

J is TRBJ2-6 and V is TRBV11-3, with D perhaps TRBD1 or TRBD2 (6 bases each). The V end was cut by 5 bases, the J end by 1 base, with 15 bases between. Germline CDR1 is SGHNT and CDR2 is YENEEA. CDR3 length equals 17 residues. CDR3 region: CASSPGAARSGANVLTF. The CDR3 DNA sequence: TGTGCCAGCAGCCCGGGGGCAGCCAGATCTGGGGCCAACGTCCTGACTTTC.

V and J are TRBV11-2 and TRBJ1-3; D is possibly TRBD1 (5 bases). Trimming removed 5 bases from V and 4 bases from J, with 15 bases in between. In germline, CDR1 is SGHAT, CDR2 FQNNGV. CDR3 length: 15 amino acids. This chain's CDR3 is CASSPNSGVGNTIYF. The DNA for the CDR3 is TGTGCCAGCAGCCCGAATTCGGGGGTGGGAAACACCATATATTTT.

The chain couples TRBV7-2 to TRBJ2-2; D gene ambiguous. V lost 5 bases and J lost 5, with 18 bases in between. Germline V CDR1 and CDR2: SGHTA, FQGNSA. The length of the CDR3 is 16 residues. The CDR3 bases are TGTGCCAGCAGCCTGACCAGAAGGTCCGTAACCGGGGAGCTGTTTTTT. This sequence encodes CASSLTRRSVTGELFF.

The rearrangement links TRBV11-2 to TRBJ2-5; D is uncertain. Germline V gene lookup returns CDR1 SGHAT and CDR2 FQNNGV. V lost 1 base to trimming and J lost 5 bases, with 14 bases between them. The CDR3 covers 15 residues. CDR3: CASSLGPTQGETQYF. CDR3 in DNA: TGTGCCAGCAGCTTAGGGCCGACCCAAGGGGAGACCCAGTACTTC.

V usage is TRBV28 and J usage is TRBJ2-2, with 12 nucleotides matching TRBD2. Germline loops: CDR1 MDHEN, CDR2 SYDVKM. J was trimmed by 2 bases and V by 6 bases; bases with no gene match: 1. The CDR3 spans 15 residues. The DNA for the CDR3 is TGTGCCAGCAGACTAGCGGGGGGAAACACCGGGGAGCTGTTTTTT. Translated, it gives CASRLAGGNTGELFF.

The chain carries TRBV10-3 and TRBJ1-1; the D is unclear. The germline V and J ends were trimmed by 6 bases and 2 bases, with 10 bases remaining between them. The germline V gene encodes CDR1 ENHRY and CDR2 SYGVKD. The CDR3 sequence is 13 residues long. CDR3 DNA sequence: TGTGCCATCAGCACCAAGTCCAACACTGAAGCTTTCTTT. Translation: CAISTKSNTEAFF.

This clone was seen repeatedly, ten times or more. The V call is TRBV25-1, the J call TRBJ1-4, with a weak D call TRBD1 (5 bases). The CDR3 consists of 14 residues. V was clipped by 5 bases and J by 1 base, with 8 bases between them. In germline, CDR1 is MGHDK, CDR2 SYGVNS. Here the CDR3 reads CASSSQGTNEKLFF. The CDR3 region has the DNA TGTGCCAGCAGTTCTCAGGGAACTAATGAAAAACTGTTTTTT.

The chain is built from TRBV18 and TRBJ2-3; D gene uncertain. V was cut by 2 bases and J by 1 base, with 10 bases left in between. Germline V CDR1 and CDR2: KGHSH, LQKENI. The CDR3 totals 15 residues. The CDR3 region is CASSPGPFGTDTQYF. CDR3 bases: TGTGCCAGCTCACCAGGTCCCTTCGGCACAGATACGCAGTATTTT.

This chain joins TRBV9 and TRBJ1-1; 9 bases align to TRBD1. The CDR3 runs 16 residues. Germline values: CDR1 SGDLS, CDR2 YYNGEE. V was clipped by 2 bases and J by 4 bases; unmatched bases: 9. In DNA, the CDR3 is TGTGCCAGCAGCGTTGGGACCGGGACAGGGTCCACTGAAGCTTTCTTT. This sequence encodes CASSVGTGTGSTEAFF.

The rearrangement joins TRBV6-5 to TRBJ2-7; D is undetermined. Germline V lookup: CDR1 MNHEY, CDR2 SVGAGI. The CDR3 length is 14 residues. V was clipped by 8 bases and J by 6 bases, with 20 bases between them. The CDR3 DNA is TGTGCCAGCGGGGTAGGTCATGTCTCAGTCGAGCAGTACTTC. This codes for CASGVGHVSVEQYF.

This sequence joins TRBV11-3 and TRBJ2-3, with D maybe TRBD1 (5 bases). CDR3 size: 16 residues. Germline assignment: CDR1 SGHNT and CDR2 YENEEA. Trimming took 5 bases from V and 3 from J, leaving 18 bases between them. The CDR3 region has the DNA TGTGCCAGCAGCCCCACAGGTGGGATTAGAACAGATACGCAGTATTTT. Translated: CASSPTGGIRTDTQYF.

This chain uses TRBV5-1 with TRBJ2-1; 11 bases are shared with TRBD2. Germline V CDR1 and CDR2: SGHRS, YFSETQ. Losses at the gene ends were 3 bases for V and 4 bases for J; bases not matched to a gene: 6. This CDR3 is 16 amino acids long. The CDR3 sequence is CASSSATSGMYNEQFF. As DNA, the CDR3 is TGCGCCAGCAGCTCCGCGACTAGCGGGATGTACAATGAGCAGTTCTTC.

In this sample, this clone turned up a few times. One end of the junction does not line up with germline, which may come from a read error. The chain uses TRBV28 and TRBJ2-1; weak D call: TRBD2 (6 bases). Looked up from germline, CDR1 is MDHEN and CDR2 is SYDVKM. This CDR3 contains 11 residues. CDR3 nucleotide sequence: TGTGCCAGCAGTTCGGACTTCAGGGAGGTCTTC. Its protein is CASSSDFREVF.

The chain has TRBV7-9 and TRBJ2-3, with D maybe TRBD1 (6 bases). CDR3 length equals 14 residues. Germline loops: CDR1 SEHNR, CDR2 FQNEAQ (reference sequence). Trimming shortened V by 3 bases and J by 2 bases, and 9 bases separated the two germline ends. The CDR3 region is CASSFRTDTDTQYF. The DNA of the CDR3 is TGTGCCAGCAGCTTTCGGACAGACACAGATACGCAGTATTTT.